A single T cell receptor beta chain is shown here with its context. This record comes from a study of blood T cell repertoires in COVID-19. On the study more broadly: The United States, Italy and Spain supplied acute and convalescent COVID-19 samples. T cells, B-cell-depleted T cells, or PBMCs supplied cDNA or gDNA.

Original methodology: Amplifying reference gene primers gave estimates of nucleated cell counts. The method was immunoSEQ multiplex PCR; TCRdb's version includes in-frame clones alone and lacks a portion of them. From that table come the V and J calls and clone size; the DNA was used to work out D and trimming. The sample lists some 110,000 clones, 82% occurring once. This clonotype was obtained from a woman in her seventies with acute or convalescent COVID-19. Material for sequencing was peripheral blood.

In DNA form, the CDR3 reads TGTGCCAGCAGCCCCCGGACAGGGGGCTTCGAGCAGTACTTC. Amino acids: CASSPRTGGFEQYF. The chain links TRBV3-1 (or the pseudogene TRBV3-2) to TRBJ2-7, with TRBD1 matching over 11 bases. CDR1 LGHDT and CDR2 YNNKEL come from the germline V gene (reference sequence). The CDR3 sequence is 14 residues long. The V gene end was trimmed by 4 bases and the J gene end by 6 bases; junction bases not matched to a gene: 5.